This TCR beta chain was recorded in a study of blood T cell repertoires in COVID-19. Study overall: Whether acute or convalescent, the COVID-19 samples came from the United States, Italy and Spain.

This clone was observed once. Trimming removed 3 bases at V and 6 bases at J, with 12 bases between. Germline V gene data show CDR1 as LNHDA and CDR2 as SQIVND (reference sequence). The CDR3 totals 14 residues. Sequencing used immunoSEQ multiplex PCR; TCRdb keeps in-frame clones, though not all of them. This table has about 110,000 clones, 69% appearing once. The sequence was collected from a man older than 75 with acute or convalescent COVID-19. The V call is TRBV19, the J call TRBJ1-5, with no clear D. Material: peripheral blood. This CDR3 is CASSIFGSAQPQHF. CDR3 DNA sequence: TGTGCCAGTAGTATTTTCGGGAGTGCTCAGCCCCAGCATTTT.